These 28 T cell receptor beta chains came from one sample sequenced in a study of blood T cell repertoires in COVID-19 (TCRdb year 2020). Receptor amplification or capture employed the immunoSEQ multiplex PCR assay. This immuneACCESS table, as held by TCRdb, lists in-frame sequences with V and J called but not all clones. Of the missing ones, under half trace to an unresolved V gene in checked studies; the others have no known cause. The table for this sample lists fewer than 120,000 clones; around 74% of them were counted only once. The ten largest clones capture 7.6% of the sample. The sample consisted of peripheral blood. These receptors were collected from a woman aged 55 to 70 with acute or convalescent COVID-19.

V and J are TRBV5-1 and TRBJ2-1; 15 nucleotides match TRBD2. Germline lookup yields CDR1 SGHRS and CDR2 YFSETQ. Unmatched junction bases numbered 1, after V lost 1 base and J lost 2 bases. CDR3 length equals 17 residues. CDR3 coding DNA: TGCGCCAGCAGCTTGAGGACTAGCGGGGGGGCCTACAATGAGCAGTTCTTC. Amino acid sequence: CASSLRTSGGAYNEQFF.

As DNA, the CDR3 is TGTGCCAGCAGTGAGCCGACAGGGCGCACTGAAGCTTTCTTT. It is translated as CASSEPTGRTEAFF. The V and J genes are TRBV6-1 and TRBJ1-1, with 7 positions matching TRBD1. In germline, CDR1 is MNHNS, CDR2 SASEGT. The J segment lost 4 bases and the V segment lost 3 bases, leaving 5 bases of the junction unmatched. The CDR3 runs 14 residues.

This clone was counted ten times or more. The gene calls are TRBV6-5 and TRBJ1-2, with TRBD1 matching 7 bases. In germline, CDR1 is MNHEY, CDR2 SVGAGI. The V gene end was trimmed by 6 bases and the J gene end by 4 bases; junction bases not matched to a gene: 5. The CDR3 extends over 13 amino acids. The CDR3 DNA reads as TGTGCCAGCAGCGAGACAGGGTTCTATGGCTACACCTTC. This translates into CASSETGFYGYTF.

This chain uses TRBV7-2 with TRBJ2-3; no definite D call. Trimming stripped 1 base from V and 5 bases from J, with 7 bases between. The CDR3 covers 13 residues. Germline CDR1 SGHTA, CDR2 FQGNSA. The CDR3: CASSLVVLDTQYF. CDR3 nucleotide sequence: TGTGCCAGCAGCTTAGTCGTCTTAGATACGCAGTATTTT.

The chain combines TRBV27 with TRBJ1-2; D remains ambiguous. CDR3 length: 14 residues. Germline-derived CDR1 and CDR2 are MNHEY and SMNVEV (reference sequence). V lost 3 bases to trimming and J lost 0 bases, with 8 bases between them. DNA of the CDR3: TGTGCCAGCAGTTTCACAACATCTAACTATGGCTACACCTTC. Translating gives CASSFTTSNYGYTF.

This chain uses TRBV6-5 with TRBJ1-6; 7 bases are a match to TRBD1. Germline trimming cut 6 bases from V and 7 bases from J; bases unmatched to any gene: 9. CDR1 is MNHEY and CDR2 is SVGAGI in the germline V gene. CDR3 length equals 15 residues. The CDR3 DNA follows: TGTGCCAGCAGCAAGGGGGCAGCGCGGAATTCACCCCTCCACTTT. The encoded protein is CASSKGAARNSPLHF.

This chain joins TRBV5-4 and TRBJ1-2; TRBD1 is a possible D gene (5 bases). The V end lost 4 bases, the J end lost 4 bases, and 11 bases lay between the germline ends. CDR3 size: 13 residues. Germline V gene data show CDR1 as SGHNT and CDR2 as YYREEE (reference sequence). The CDR3 sequence is CASSLQGGYGYTF. DNA for the CDR3: TGTGCCAGCAGCCTCCAGGGCGGCTATGGCTACACCTTC.

The chain links TRBV29-1 to TRBJ1-2; D is ambiguous. The CDR3 totals 12 residues. The germline V gene encodes CDR1 SQVTM and CDR2 ANQGSEA. Trimming shortened V by 2 bases and J by 6 bases, and 10 bases separated the two germline ends. The CDR3: CSVESPADGYTF. For the CDR3, the DNA is TGCAGCGTTGAATCTCCCGCGGATGGCTACACCTTC.

The CDR3 loop is CASSYSSGVRNSPLHF. In DNA form, the CDR3 reads TGTGCCAGCAGTTACTCGTCGGGAGTTCGGAATTCACCCCTCCACTTT. The rearrangement uses TRBV6-5 and TRBJ1-6; D is undetermined. CDR3 length: 16 residues. The germline V gene has CDR1 MNHEY and CDR2 SVGAGI. V dropped 0 bases and J dropped 7 bases, with 13 bases sitting between them.

V is TRBV6-5 and J is TRBJ1-1, with TRBD1 matching 9 bases. Germline V gene lookup returns CDR1 MNHEY and CDR2 SVGAGI. The CDR3 is 12 residues long. The CDR3 region is CGSRQGVTEAFF. DNA of the CDR3: TGTGGTTCGAGACAGGGGGTCACTGAAGCTTTCTTT.

J is TRBJ1-3 and V is TRBV28; 10 bases align to TRBD1. Germline loops: CDR1 MDHEN, CDR2 SYDVKM. CDR3 length: 17 residues. Trimming took 4 bases from V and 3 from J; bases not matched to a gene: 9. CDR3 region: CASSSAGGQGHGNTIYF. The CDR3 nucleotides are TGTGCCAGCAGTTCAGCTGGGGGACAGGGGCATGGAAACACCATATATTTT.

The chain joins TRBV30 to TRBJ1-5; D gene ambiguous. CDR3 length equals 14 residues. Between the trimmed V and J ends, which lost 1 base and 2 bases, there was a span of 9 bases. Germline CDR1 and CDR2: GTSNPN and SVGIG (reference sequence). CDR3 DNA: TGTGCCTGGAGTGGGGAGTTAGGCAATCAGCCCCAGCATTTT. The encoded protein is CAWSGELGNQPQHF.

The chain uses TRBV9 and TRBJ1-3, with D possibly TRBD1 on 6 matching bases. Germline CDR1 and CDR2: SGDLS and YYNGEE. The CDR3 has 17 residues. Trimming stripped 4 bases from V and 0 bases from J, with 17 bases between. DNA of the CDR3: TGTGCCAGCAGCCTTGGGCGACAGGTATTCTCTGGAAACACCATATATTTT. Its translation is CASSLGRQVFSGNTIYF.

This clone appeared once. A much larger clone lies a single base off, so this may be a read error. Other DNA sequences within the sample encode an identical CDR3. The chain carries TRBV5-4 and TRBJ2-7, with 10 bases identical to TRBD1. Trimming cost V 8 bases and J 3 bases; bases outside gene matches: 8. Germline lookup yields CDR1 SGHNT and CDR2 YYREEE (reference sequence). The CDR3 length is 14 residues. In DNA, the CDR3 is TGTGCCAGTAGCAACCGGGACAGGGGCTACGAGCAGTACTTC. Its protein product is CASSNRDRGYEQYF.

This chain links TRBV5-4 with TRBJ2-7; D not certain. CDR1 and CDR2 (germline): SGHNT, YYREEE (reference sequence). Trimming removed 1 base from V and 0 bases from J, with 5 bases in between. This CDR3 has 13 amino acids. The CDR3 sequence is CASSLRSSYEQYF. As DNA, the CDR3 is TGTGCCAGCAGCTTGAGGAGCTCCTACGAGCAGTACTTC. The whole variable domain, filled in from reference TRBV5-4 and TRBJ2-7, reads ETGVTQSPTHLIKTRGQQVTLRCSSQSGHNTVSWYQQALGQGPQFIFQYYREEENGRGNFPPRFSGLQFPNYSSELNVNALELDDSALYLCASSLRSSYEQYFGPGTRLTVT.

This chain connects TRBV5-1 to TRBJ1-3; D gene unclear. Germline V gives CDR1 SGHRS, CDR2 YFSETQ. CDR3 length: 15 residues. V was pared by 0 bases and J by 0 bases, with 7 bases between. CDR3: CASSLDSVSGNTIYF. Written as DNA, the CDR3 is TGCGCCAGCAGCTTGGACTCGGTCTCTGGAAACACCATATATTTT. The whole variable domain, filled in from reference TRBV5-1 and TRBJ1-3, reads KAGVTQTPRYLIKTRGQQVTLSCSPISGHRSVSWYQQTPGQGLQFLFEYFSETQRNKGNFPGRFSGRQFSNSRSEMNVSTLELGDSALYLCASSLDSVSGNTIYFGEGSWLTVV.

V gene TRBV6-6 combines with J gene TRBJ2-5; 8 nucleotides line up with TRBD2. The CDR3 runs 15 residues. The V gene end was trimmed by 2 bases and the J gene end by 5 bases; junction bases not matched to a gene: 7. CDR1 is MNHNY, CDR2 SVGAGI, per germline (reference sequence). In DNA form, the CDR3 reads TGTGCCAGCAGTTACCTCCGGGGGGGCGTGGAGACCCAGTACTTC. It codes for CASSYLRGGVETQYF.

The chain carries TRBV6-4 and TRBJ1-2; 7 nucleotides agree with TRBD1. CDR3 length: 15 amino acids. Unmatched junction bases numbered 3, after V lost 0 bases and J lost 2 bases. Germline V gene lookup returns CDR1 MRHNA and CDR2 SNTAGT. The CDR3 loop is CASSDSTQGNYGYTF. In nucleotides, the CDR3 is TGTGCCAGCAGTGACTCGACACAGGGGAACTATGGCTACACCTTC.

This clone occurred once. This CDR3 reads CASSRSGGETQYF. As DNA, the CDR3 is TGTGCCAGCAGCCGCTCGGGGGGAGAGACCCAGTACTTC. The chain uses TRBV3-1 (or the pseudogene TRBV3-2) and TRBJ2-5; 7 nucleotides match TRBD2. Germline lookup yields CDR1 LGHDT and CDR2 YNNKEL (reference sequence). The CDR3 length is 13 residues. With 4 bases clipped from V and 4 bases from J, the junction kept 3 bases outside the gene matches.

This clone showed up just a few times. The V call is TRBV30, the J call TRBJ1-2; tentative D call: TRBD1 (5 bases). Trimming stripped 2 bases from V and 8 bases from J, with 15 bases between. This CDR3 has 13 residues. In germline, CDR1 is GTSNPN, CDR2 SVGIG (reference sequence). The CDR3 region is CAWSRGLREGYTF. In nucleotides, the CDR3 is TGTGCCTGGAGTAGGGGACTAAGGGAAGGCTACACCTTC. Complete variable domain (other parts from reference TRBV30 and TRBJ1-2): SQTIHQWPATLVQPVGSPLSLECTVEGTSNPNLYWYRQAAGRGLQLLFYSVGIGQISSEVPQNLSASRPQDRQFILSSKKLLLSDSGFYLCAWSRGLREGYTFGSGTRLTVV.

The V gene is TRBV7-9, the J gene TRBJ2-3, with 9 bases that match TRBD2. This CDR3 is built from 17 residues. The germline CDR1 and CDR2 sequences are SEHNR and FQNEAQ (reference sequence). V gave up 3 bases and J gave up 6 bases; unmatched junction bases: 13. The CDR3 region has the DNA TGTGCCAGCAGCTTCCCAGGGGGAGGGCTAGCGGGGGATACGCAGTATTTT. Protein: CASSFPGGGLAGDTQYF.

In nucleotides, the CDR3 is TGCGCCAGCAGCTCCATGGCGGGACTAAATCAGCCCCAGCATTTT. Residues: CASSSMAGLNQPQHF. The V and J genes are TRBV5-1 and TRBJ1-5, with D possibly being TRBD1 (5 bases). The germline CDR1 and CDR2 sequences are SGHRS and YFSETQ. Deletions cut 3 bases from V and 4 bases from J, with 14 bases between. CDR3 size: 15 residues.

This sequence joins TRBV19 and TRBJ2-5, with TRBD1 matching over 7 bases. This CDR3 has 15 residues. CDR1 LNHDA and CDR2 SQIVND come from the germline V gene (reference sequence). With 1 base clipped from V and 5 bases from J, the junction kept 7 bases outside the gene matches. The CDR3 DNA reads TGTGCCAGTAGTATAGTTAGGGGGCACGGCGAGACCCAGTACTTC. Translated, it gives CASSIVRGHGETQYF.

The chain carries TRBV27 and TRBJ2-7, with TRBD1 matching over 10 bases. CDR1 is MNHEY, CDR2 SMNVEV, per germline (reference sequence). The J segment lost 5 bases and the V segment lost 6 bases, leaving 10 bases of the junction unmatched. The CDR3 covers 15 residues. CDR3 coding DNA: TGTGCCAGCAGACGACCGGGACAGGGGAGACACGAGCAGTACTTC. It specifies CASRRPGQGRHEQYF.

The chain employs TRBV5-5 and TRBJ2-5; no clear D. The CDR3 sequence is 14 residues long. Germline CDR1 is SGHKS and CDR2 is YYEKEE (reference sequence). Trimming shortened V by 0 bases and J by 2 bases, and 8 bases separated the two germline ends. The CDR3 sequence is CASSLVPGQETQYF. The CDR3 nucleotides read TGTGCCAGCAGCTTGGTTCCAGGACAAGAGACCCAGTACTTC.

The chain joins TRBV7-3 to TRBJ1-2; 9 bases map to TRBD1. Germline CDR1 SGHTA, CDR2 FQGTGA. With V trimmed by 0 bases and J by 5 bases, 4 bases remained unmatched. This CDR3 has 15 residues. The DNA for the CDR3 is TGTGCCAGCAGCTTAACTCCCGGGACAGGGTATGGCTACACCTTC. This encodes CASSLTPGTGYGYTF.

The CDR3 is CASSTSTIQYF. CDR3 DNA sequence: TGTGCCAGCAGTACTAGTACCATTCAGTACTTC. The rearrangement uses TRBV12-3 or TRBV12-4 and TRBJ2-4; tentatively, D is TRBD2 (5 bases). Trimming cost V 5 bases and J 9 bases, with 8 bases left between them. CDR3 length: 11 amino acids.

In DNA form, the CDR3 reads TGTGCCAGCAGCAAAGCGGTAGGGGTAAGGGGGAACCTCTACAATGAGCAGTTCTTC. It is translated as CASSKAVGVRGNLYNEQFF. The rearrangement uses TRBV21-1 and TRBJ2-1; TRBD1, the table's D call, lacks a check against the DNA. TRBV21-1 is listed as a pseudogene. The CDR3 spans 19 residues.